These T cell receptor beta chains were read from a single sample in a study of cytomegalovirus exposure and HLA in healthy donors. Produced via immunoSEQ multiplex PCR; TCRdb's table is partial and in-frame only. The table has 270,000 or so clones, approximately 91% seen once; the top ten hold around 1.7%. The sequencing input was PBMCs. The receptors derive from a girl aged 2-10 years in good health and CMV-seronegative. Each CDR3 is given with its conserved first and last residue. A D gene is named only where the DNA matches it firmly. Only some rows state a clone size, as once, few, many or a class for expanded clones.

>.|TRBD1|13|TRBJ1-2|TRBV5-4
CASSEGAGYGYTF
TGTGCCAGCAGCGAGGGGGCCGGCTATGGCTACACCTTC
>.|TRBD1|13|TRBJ1-1|TRBV29-1
CSVVRDSVSKAFF
TGCAGCGTTGTTCGGGACAGCGTGTCTAAAGCTTTCTTT
>.|.|16|TRBJ1-2|TRBV19
CASSMLAVNGRDGYTF
TGTGCCAGTAGTATGTTGGCCGTAAACGGGAGGGACGGCTACACCTTC
>.|.|13|TRBJ2-2|TRBV25-1
CASRGRRDGELFF
TGTGCCAGCAGGGGGAGGAGGGACGGGGAGCTGTTTTTT
>.|.|14|TRBJ2-7|TRBV6-4
CASSETGESHEQYF
TGTGCCAGCAGTGAGACGGGAGAGAGCCACGAGCAGTACTTC
>.|TRBD1|17|TRBJ2-4|TRBV5-1
CASSPSDRGKSQNIQYF
TGCGCCAGCAGCCCAAGCGACAGGGGAAAGTCGCAAAACATTCAGTACTTC
>.|TRBD1|14|TRBJ1-1|TRBV28
CASSFPRTGTEAFF
TGTGCCAGCAGTTTCCCCAGGACAGGGACTGAAGCTTTCTTT
>.|.|13|TRBJ2-1|TRBV7-6
CASSWGDGDEQFF
TGTGCCAGCAGCTGGGGGGACGGAGACGAGCAGTTCTTC
>once|.|16|TRBJ1-5|TRBV5-1
CASSFPPGAGSQPQHF
TGCGCCAGCAGCTTCCCTCCGGGAGCAGGCTCTCAGCCCCAGCATTTT
>.|.|15|TRBJ2-1|TRBV6-5
CASSAGGPSYNEQFF
TGTGCCAGCAGTGCAGGCGGGCCTTCCTACAATGAGCAGTTCTTC
>.|TRBD2|15|TRBJ2-7|TRBV18
CASSPMVAGAYEQYF
TGTGCCAGCTCACCGATGGTAGCGGGGGCCTACGAGCAGTACTTC
>.|.|14|TRBJ1-2|TRBV2
CASSERRVRYGYTF
TGTGCCAGCAGTGAACGACGGGTCCGCTATGGCTACACCTTC
>.|TRBD1|16|TRBJ1-1|TRBV5-1
CASSLEGGTGGTEAFF
TGCGCCAGCAGCTTGGAAGGGGGGACAGGGGGCACTGAAGCTTTCTTT
>.|.|14|TRBJ2-3|TRBV6-4
CASSDAGSTDTQYF
TGTGCCAGCAGTGACGCCGGGTCCACAGATACGCAGTATTTT
>.|TRBD1|13|TRBJ2-3|TRBV19
CATGTGGTDTQYF
TGTGCCACAGGGACAGGGGGTACAGATACGCAGTATTTT
>.|.|13|TRBJ1-2|TRBV5-6
CASSLGPGPGYTF
TGTGCCAGCAGCTTGGGGCCAGGGCCTGGCTACACCTTC
>.|TRBD1|13|TRBJ2-1|TRBV27
CASSLWVQGKKFF
TGTGCCAGCAGCTTATGGGTACAGGGGAAAAAATTCTTC
>.|.|15|TRBJ2-2|TRBV4-2
CASSQAGRITGELFF
TGTGCCAGCAGCCAAGCAGGGAGGATCACCGGGGAGCTGTTTTTT
>.|.|19|TRBJ2-4|TRBV7-9
CASSPSPARVLLAKNIQYF
TGTGCCAGCAGCCCATCTCCCGCCAGGGTACTTCTAGCCAAAAACATTCAGTACTTC
>.|.|13|TRBJ1-2|TRBV7-2
CASSPPGGDGYTF
TGTGCCAGCAGCCCCCCGGGGGGGGATGGCTACACCTTC
>.|.|16|TRBJ1-1|TRBV7-9
CASSLRGQWDLAEAFF
TGTGCCAGCAGCTTGCGGGGGCAGTGGGATTTGGCTGAAGCTTTCTTT
>.|.|13|TRBJ2-3|TRBV25-1
CASAGYSTDTQYF
TGTGCCAGCGCGGGCTATAGCACAGATACGCAGTATTTT
>.|.|13|TRBJ2-5|TRBV11-2
CASSLGLLETQYF
TGTGCCAGCAGCCTCGGACTCCTAGAGACCCAGTACTTC
>.|.|15|TRBJ1-5|TRBV5-5
CASSALSGKYQPQHF
TGTGCCAGCAGCGCCCTATCGGGGAAGTATCAGCCCCAGCATTTT
>.|.|14|TRBJ2-3|TRBV9
CASSVGTSTDTQYF
TGTGCCAGCAGCGTAGGAACTAGCACAGATACGCAGTATTTT
>.|TRBD2|17|TRBJ2-7|TRBV11-2
CASSPLARLAGAGEQYF
TGTGCCAGCAGCCCTCTTGCGAGACTAGCGGGGGCGGGTGAGCAGTACTTC
>.|TRBD1|15|TRBJ2-1|TRBV5-1
CASGLRTGGKYEQFF
TGCGCCAGCGGACTGAGGACAGGGGGTAAGTATGAGCAGTTCTTC
>.|.|16|TRBJ1-5|TRBV30
CAWSVHSQSGNQPQHF
TGTGCCTGGAGTGTACACAGTCAGTCCGGCAATCAGCCCCAGCATTTT
>once|.|14|TRBJ1-5|TRBV7-9
CASSPMGGSQPQHF
TGTGCCAGCAGCCCCATGGGTGGGAGTCAGCCCCAGCATTTT
>.|.|11|TRBJ1-1|TRBV5-1
CASRSTGEAFF
TGCGCCAGCAGGTCTACCGGTGAAGCTTTCTTT
>.|TRBD1|12|TRBJ2-7|TRBV6-5
CASLDRANEQYF
TGTGCCAGCCTGGACAGGGCAAACGAGCAGTACTTC
>.|TRBD1|16|TRBJ2-5|TRBV7-8
CASSLGTGGIQETQYF
TGTGCCAGCAGCTTAGGTACAGGGGGCATCCAAGAGACCCAGTACTTC
>.|.|14|TRBJ1-1|TRBV11-2
CASTPGGANTEAFF
TGTGCCAGCACCCCCGGGGGGGCGAACACTGAAGCTTTCTTT
>.|.|14|TRBJ1-4|TRBV2
CATFGGGRAEKLFF
TGTGCCACTTTCGGGGGGGGTCGAGCTGAAAAACTGTTTTTT
>.|.|14|TRBJ1-2|TRBV9
CASSSLGIYYGYTF
TGTGCCAGCAGCTCCCTGGGCATTTACTATGGCTACACCTTC
>.|TRBD1|14|TRBJ2-3|TRBV18
CASSLPGGADTQYF
TGTGCCAGCTCACTCCCAGGGGGCGCAGATACGCAGTATTTT
>once|TRBD1|14|TRBJ2-7|TRBV11-2
CASSLGAGGYEQYF
TGTGCCAGCAGCTTGGGGGCAGGGGGCTACGAGCAGTACTTC
>.|TRBD1|14|TRBJ2-1|TRBV5-4
CASSSGTGLWEQFF
TGTGCCAGCAGCTCCGGGACAGGCCTCTGGGAGCAGTTCTTC
>.|.|13|TRBJ2-7|TRBV9
CASSVGLFYEQYF
TGTGCCAGCAGCGTAGGACTCTTCTACGAGCAGTACTTC
>.|.|14|TRBJ1-2|TRBV9
CASSVGAGVGGYTF
TGTGCCAGCAGCGTAGGGGCAGGGGTCGGGGGCTACACCTTC
>.|TRBD2|19|TRBJ2-1|TRBV27
CASSSLGTSGRPGSDEQFF
TGTGCCAGCAGTAGTCTAGGGACTAGCGGGAGACCCGGGTCGGATGAGCAGTTCTTC
>.|.|16|TRBJ1-4|TRBV28
CASSRNRVGFNEKLFF
TGTGCCAGCAGTCGCAACAGGGTCGGGTTTAATGAAAAACTGTTTTTT
>.|TRBD1|12|TRBJ2-7|TRBV29-1
CSVWGQTYEQYF
TGCAGCGTTTGGGGACAGACCTACGAGCAGTACTTC
>.|TRBD2|16|TRBJ2-7|TRBV5-1
CASSSGLAPNVYEQYF
TGCGCCAGCAGCTCCGGACTAGCGCCGAACGTCTACGAGCAGTACTTC
>.|.|15|TRBJ1-2|TRBV30
CAWVSGQNPGLGYTF
TGTGCCTGGGTCTCTGGACAGAACCCGGGTCTTGGCTACACCTTC